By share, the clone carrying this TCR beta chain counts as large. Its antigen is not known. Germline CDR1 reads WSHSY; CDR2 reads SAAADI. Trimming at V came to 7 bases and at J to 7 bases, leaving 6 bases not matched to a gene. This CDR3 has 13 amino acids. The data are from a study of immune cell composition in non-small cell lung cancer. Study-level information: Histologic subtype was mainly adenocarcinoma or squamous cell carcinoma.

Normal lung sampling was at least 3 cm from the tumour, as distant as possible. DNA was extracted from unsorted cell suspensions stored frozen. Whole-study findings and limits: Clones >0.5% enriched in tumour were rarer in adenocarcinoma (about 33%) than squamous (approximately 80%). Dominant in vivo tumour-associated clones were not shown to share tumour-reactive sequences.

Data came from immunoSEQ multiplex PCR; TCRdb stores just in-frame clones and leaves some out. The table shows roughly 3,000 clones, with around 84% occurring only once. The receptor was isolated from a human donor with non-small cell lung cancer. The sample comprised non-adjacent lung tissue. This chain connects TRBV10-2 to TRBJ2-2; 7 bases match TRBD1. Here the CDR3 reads CASTDRVDGELFF. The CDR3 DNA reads TGCGCCAGCACCGACAGGGTGGACGGGGAGCTGTTTTTT.